What follows describes a single T cell receptor beta chain. Its cognate antigen is unknown. These data come from a study of T cell responses to AZD1222 COVID-19 vaccine. Whole-study results and caveats: All repertoire sampling was performed exclusively after the peak T cell response. Spike was spanned by vaccine-associated CD4 TCRs, with dominance at 160-218 and 743-854. Most donors were white British and more were female, and clonal diversity was possibly underestimated. Receipt of two AZD1222 doses was followed by a rise in Spike-specific TCR breadth and depth.

The CDR3 has 13 amino acids. The V end lost 0 bases, the J end lost 12 bases, and 12 bases lay between the germline ends. The table came from immunoSEQ multiplex PCR; TCRdb's copy has only in-frame clones and leaves some out. Among about 100,000 clones listed, more than 70% were seen once. This chain connects TRBV12-3 or TRBV12-4 to TRBJ2-1; no clear D. The receptor was derived from an adult in good health. Sequenced material: peripheral blood, taken on day 0 of AZD1222 vaccination. DNA of the CDR3: TGTGCCAGCAGTTTAGCGCAAGGGCCTTGGCAGTTCTTC. It yields the protein CASSLAQGPWQFF.